The 10 T cell receptor beta chains given below trace back to one sample, sequenced in a study of blood T cell repertoires in COVID-19. Data came from immunoSEQ multiplex PCR; TCRdb stores just in-frame clones and leaves some out. The table lists about 130,000 clones, about 79% of them singletons. The material sequenced was peripheral blood. The receptors were gathered from an elderly woman with acute or convalescent COVID-19.

The chain uses TRBV29-1 and TRBJ1-2, with 9 nucleotides matching TRBD1. Germline V lookup: CDR1 SQVTM, CDR2 ANQGSEA. The CDR3 has 16 amino acids. V was pared by 5 bases and J by 4 bases, with 14 bases of the junction left unmatched. The chain's CDR3 is CSVQTGQGLLGYGYTF. The CDR3 nucleotides are TGCAGCGTTCAAACGGGACAGGGCCTTCTAGGCTATGGCTACACCTTC.

CDR3 bases: TGTGCCAGTAGTTTCGACAGGGGAGTAACTAATGAAAAACTGTTTTTT. It encodes CASSFDRGVTNEKLFF. This chain uses TRBV19 with TRBJ1-4, with 8 bases fitting TRBD1. After removal of 5 bases from V and 1 base from J, the junction contained 6 bases not matched to a gene. The CDR3 spans 16 residues. The germline V gene has CDR1 LNHDA and CDR2 SQIVND (reference sequence).

The chain recombines TRBV14 with TRBJ1-1, with TRBD1 matching 9 bases. The CDR3 runs 15 residues. V lost 0 bases, J lost 7 bases, and 6 bases stayed unmatched. CDR1 is SGHDN, CDR2 FVKESK, per germline. The CDR3: CASSQDWDRVIEAFF. CDR3 nucleotides: TGTGCCAGCAGCCAAGATTGGGACAGGGTGATTGAAGCTTTCTTT.

This chain connects TRBV3-1 (or the pseudogene TRBV3-2) to TRBJ1-6, with TRBD1 matching 7 bases. Germline CDR1 and CDR2: LGHDT and YNNKEL (reference sequence). The CDR3 has 15 residues. After removal of 6 bases from V and 9 bases from J, the junction contained 11 bases not matched to a gene. CDR3 DNA sequence: TGTGCCAGCAGTCCACAGGGGCCATCTATTTCACCCCTCCACTTT. As protein: CASSPQGPSISPLHF.

This chain uses TRBV9 with TRBJ1-5; D is possibly TRBD1 (5 bases). The CDR3 is 14 amino acids. V lost 3 bases and J lost 6, with 13 bases in between. Germline CDR1 reads SGDLS; CDR2 reads YYNGEE. CDR3 nucleotides: TGTGCCAGCAGCGAGGGAGGGACGGGTCAGCCCCAGCATTTT. It translates to CASSEGGTGQPQHF. Full variable domain (rest looked up from reference TRBV9 and TRBJ1-5): DSGVTQTPKHLITATGQRVTLRCSPRSGDLSVYWYQQSLDQGLQFLIQYYNGEERAKGNILERFSAQQFPDLHSELNLSSLELGDSALYFCASSEGGTGQPQHFGDGTRLSIL.

The chain combines TRBV5-1 with TRBJ2-5, with TRBD2 as a possible D gene (6 bases). V was clipped by 4 bases and J by 5 bases, with 21 bases between them. The CDR3 length is 16 residues. Germline CDR1 reads SGHRS; CDR2 reads YFSETQ. The CDR3 DNA reads TGCGCCAGCAGCCCGGGGGTGGGGCAGGATCTGGAGACCCAGTACTTC. It translates to CASSPGVGQDLETQYF.

The V call is TRBV2, the J call TRBJ2-7, with D possibly being TRBD1 (5 bases). V was cut by 6 bases and J by 0 bases, with 12 bases left in between. Germline lookup yields CDR1 SNHLY and CDR2 FYNNEI. The CDR3 runs 14 residues. In DNA, the CDR3 is TGTGCCAGCAGACAGGACACCATCTCCTACGAGCAGTACTTC. As protein: CASRQDTISYEQYF.

The V call is TRBV7-9, the J call TRBJ1-2, with D unclear. This CDR3 spans 13 amino acids. Germline values: CDR1 SEHNR, CDR2 FQNEAQ (reference sequence). V dropped 1 base and J dropped 7 bases, with 10 bases sitting between them. CDR3 DNA sequence: TGTGCCAGCAGCTTAGGGGAGGGTCTTGGCTACACCTTC. Translation gives CASSLGEGLGYTF.

The chain links TRBV19 to TRBJ1-2, with a possible D match to TRBD1 (5 bases). Germline CDR1 and CDR2: LNHDA and SQIVND (reference sequence). V lost 4 bases to trimming and J lost 0 bases, with 9 bases between them. The CDR3 length is 14 residues. The CDR3 here is CASSTGSPNYGYTF. As DNA, the CDR3 is TGTGCCAGTAGTACAGGGTCCCCTAACTATGGCTACACCTTC.

The chain uses TRBV7-2 and TRBJ2-3, with TRBD2 identical over 11 bases. The V and J ends lost 1 base and 4 bases, in that order; junction bases with no gene match: 13. The germline gives CDR1 SGHTA, CDR2 FQGNSA. CDR3 length: 19 amino acids. The CDR3: CASSLVGRPSGGQADTQYF. The CDR3, as DNA: TGTGCCAGCAGCTTAGTCGGACGGCCTAGCGGGGGGCAGGCAGATACGCAGTATTTT.